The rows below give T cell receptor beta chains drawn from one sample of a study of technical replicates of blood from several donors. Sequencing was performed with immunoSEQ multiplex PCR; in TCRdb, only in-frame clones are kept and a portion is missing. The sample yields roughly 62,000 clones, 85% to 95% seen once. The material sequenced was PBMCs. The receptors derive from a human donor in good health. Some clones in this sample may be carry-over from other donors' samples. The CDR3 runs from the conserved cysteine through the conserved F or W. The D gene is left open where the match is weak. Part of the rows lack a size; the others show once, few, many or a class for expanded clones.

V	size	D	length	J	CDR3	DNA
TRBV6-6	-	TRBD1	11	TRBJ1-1	CASSPTGEAFF	TGTGCCAGCAGTCCGACAGGGGAAGCTTTCTTT
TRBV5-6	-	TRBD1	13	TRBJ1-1	CASSLAGGQKAFF	TGTGCCAGCAGCTTGGCAGGGGGCCAGAAAGCTTTCTTT
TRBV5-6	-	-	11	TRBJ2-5	CASSLRETQYF	TGTGCCAGCAGCTTGCGGGAGACCCAGTACTTC
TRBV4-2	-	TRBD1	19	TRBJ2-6	CASSQDLNRGSSGANVLTF	TGTGCCAGCAGCCAAGATTTGAACAGGGGGAGCTCTGGGGCCAACGTCCTGACTTTC
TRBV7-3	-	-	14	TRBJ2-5	CASSLSPGEETQYF	TGTGCCAGCAGCTTAAGTCCGGGAGAAGAGACCCAGTACTTC
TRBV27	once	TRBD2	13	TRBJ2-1	CASRALAGNEQFF	TGTGCCAGCAGAGCCCTAGCGGGAAATGAGCAGTTCTTC
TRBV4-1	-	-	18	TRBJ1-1	CASSQDRLFTDMNTEAFF	TGCGCCAGCAGCCAAGATCGGTTGTTCACGGACATGAACACTGAAGCTTTCTTT
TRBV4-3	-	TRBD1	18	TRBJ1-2	CASSQDRPGGLEGYGYTF	TGCGCCAGCAGCCAAGATCGGCCAGGGGGCTTAGAAGGCTATGGCTACACCTTC
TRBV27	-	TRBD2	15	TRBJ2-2	CASSYASGITGELFF	TGTGCCAGCAGTTATGCTAGCGGGATAACCGGGGAGCTGTTTTTT
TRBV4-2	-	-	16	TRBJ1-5	CASSQQPRGDNQPQHF	TGTGCCAGCAGCCAACAACCACGGGGGGACAATCAGCCCCAGCATTTT
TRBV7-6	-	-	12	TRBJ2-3	CASSFGTDTQYF	TGTGCCAGCAGCTTCGGCACAGATACGCAGTATTTT
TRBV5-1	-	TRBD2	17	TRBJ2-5	CASSSGGAGGSLETQYF	TGCGCCAGCAGCTCGGGAGGGGCCGGGGGTAGCCTCGAGACCCAGTACTTC
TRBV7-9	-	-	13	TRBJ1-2	CASSYGKLYDYTF	TGTGCCAGCAGCTACGGGAAGCTTTACGACTACACCTTC
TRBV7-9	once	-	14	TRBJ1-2	CASERYSPPLGYTF	TGTGCCAGCGAGCGGTATTCCCCCCCTCTGGGCTACACCTTC
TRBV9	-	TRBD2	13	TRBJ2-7	CASSSGGGYEQYF	TGTGCCAGCAGCTCGGGGGGGGGCTACGAGCAGTACTTC
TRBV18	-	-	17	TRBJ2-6	CASSPDPIGAGANVLTF	TGTGCCAGCTCACCAGATCCCATAGGGGCTGGGGCCAACGTCCTGACTTTC
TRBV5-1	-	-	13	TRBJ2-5	CASSWGQKETQYF	TGCGCCAGCAGCTGGGGACAAAAAGAGACCCAGTACTTC
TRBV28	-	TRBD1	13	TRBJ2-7	CASRPQGDHEQYF	TGTGCCAGCAGACCACAGGGGGACCACGAGCAGTACTTC
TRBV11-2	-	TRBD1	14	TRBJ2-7	CASSLDRGLYEQYF	TGTGCCAGCAGCTTAGACAGGGGGCTGTACGAGCAGTACTTC
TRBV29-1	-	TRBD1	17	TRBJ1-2	CSVITRPGQSANYGYTF	TGCAGCGTTATAACCCGACCGGGACAGTCAGCTAACTATGGCTACACCTTC
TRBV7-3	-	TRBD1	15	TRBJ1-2	CASSPRTGGISGYTF	TGTGCCAGCAGCCCACGGACAGGGGGCATTAGTGGCTACACCTTC
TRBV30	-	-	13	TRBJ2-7	CACNRGGTYEQYF	TGTGCCTGTAACAGGGGGGGTACCTACGAGCAGTACTTC
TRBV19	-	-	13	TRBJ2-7	CASSPRVLGEQYF	TGTGCCAGTAGTCCCAGGGTTTTGGGGGAGCAGTACTTC
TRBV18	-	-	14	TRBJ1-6	CASSPAQTNSPLHF	TGTGCCAGCTCACCGGCACAGACTAATTCACCCCTCCACTTT
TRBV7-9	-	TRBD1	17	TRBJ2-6	CASSLRDRGLGANVLTF	TGTGCCAGCAGCCTCCGGGACAGGGGGCTTGGGGCCAACGTCCTGACTTTC
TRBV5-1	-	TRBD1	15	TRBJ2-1	CASSLERKGANEQFF	TGCGCCAGCAGCTTGGAGCGAAAGGGGGCAAATGAGCAGTTCTTC
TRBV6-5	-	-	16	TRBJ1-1	CASSYSEGALNTEAFF	TGTGCCAGCAGTTACTCGGAAGGGGCTCTGAACACTGAAGCTTTCTTT
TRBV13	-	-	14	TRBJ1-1	CASSLEGGGTEAFF	TGTGCCAGCAGCTTAGAGGGAGGGGGCACTGAAGCTTTCTTT
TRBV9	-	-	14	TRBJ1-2	CASSAQVFNYGYTF	TGTGCCAGCAGCGCACAGGTCTTTAACTATGGCTACACCTTC
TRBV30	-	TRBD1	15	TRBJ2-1	CAWSVTTGGYNEQFF	TGTGCCTGGAGTGTGACGACAGGGGGATACAATGAGCAGTTCTTC
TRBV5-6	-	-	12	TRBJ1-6	CASSFEGGALHF	TGTGCCAGCAGCTTTGAGGGGGGGGCCCTCCACTTT
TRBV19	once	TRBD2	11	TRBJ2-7	CASKLGGVQYF	TGTGCCAGTAAGCTCGGGGGGGTGCAGTACTTC
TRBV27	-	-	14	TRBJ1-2	CASSLGGMVSGYTF	TGTGCCAGCAGTTTGGGGGGGATGGTATCTGGCTACACCTTC
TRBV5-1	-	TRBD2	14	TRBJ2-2	CASSPLAGTGELFF	TGCGCCAGCAGCCCACTAGCGGGAACCGGGGAGCTGTTTTTT
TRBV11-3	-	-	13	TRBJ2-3	CASSFTFGSTQYF	TGTGCCAGCAGCTTTACGTTTGGGAGTACGCAGTATTTT
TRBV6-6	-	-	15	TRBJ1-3	CASSLVGGHGNTIYF	TGTGCCAGCAGCCTTGTGGGGGGGCACGGAAACACCATATATTTT
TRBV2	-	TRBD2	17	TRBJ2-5	CASSEIPGTSVQETQYF	TGTGCCAGCAGTGAGATACCTGGGACTAGCGTCCAAGAGACCCAGTACTTC
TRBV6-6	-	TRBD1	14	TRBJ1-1	CASRDGQGAAEAFF	TGTGCCAGCAGGGATGGACAGGGGGCGGCTGAAGCTTTCTTT
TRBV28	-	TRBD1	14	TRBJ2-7	CASSLAGGRIEQYF	TGTGCCAGCAGTTTGGCAGGGGGCAGGATCGAGCAGTACTTC
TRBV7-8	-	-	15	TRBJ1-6	CASSFEDSGPTPLHF	TGTGCCAGCAGCTTTGAGGACAGTGGACCGACACCCCTCCACTTT
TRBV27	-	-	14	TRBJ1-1	CASSLRQDGTEAFF	TGTGCCAGCAGTTTAAGGCAGGATGGCACTGAAGCTTTCTTT
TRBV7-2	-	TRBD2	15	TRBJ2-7	CASSLVGLAAYEQYF	TGTGCCAGCAGCTTAGTGGGACTAGCAGCCTACGAGCAGTACTTC
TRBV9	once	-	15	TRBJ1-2	CASSADTTGNYGYTF	TGTGCCAGCAGCGCCGATACTACAGGGAACTATGGCTACACCTTC
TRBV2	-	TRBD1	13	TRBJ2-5	CATSQGARETQYF	TGTGCCACCTCCCAGGGGGCGCGGGAGACCCAGTACTTC